This T cell receptor (beta chain) was identified during a study of shared clonotypes between healthy human individuals. Study-wide results and limits: Clonotype sharing across donors was expected to vary with sequencing depth.

Germline values: CDR1 MDHEN, CDR2 SYDVKM. The CDR3 length is 14 residues. Unmatched junction bases numbered 9, after V lost 11 bases and J lost 2 bases. About this clone: The antigen remains undetermined.

Genomic DNA of each subset was evenly split across several immunoSEQ plates. Here immunoSEQ multiplex PCR was the method, and the copy in TCRdb shows in-frame clones only, minus some. The data hold about 600,000 clones, with almost 97% observed a single time. This TCR was sampled from a woman in her 30s in good health. The chain uses TRBV28 and TRBJ2-7, with 10 bases fitting TRBD1. Sequences were obtained from naive CD4+ T cells sorted from blood. The subset is: CD45RA+ positively selected. DNA for the CDR3: TGTGCCCATACCTCCGGACAGGGGGCCTACGAGCAGTACTTC. Its translation: CAHTSGQGAYEQYF.